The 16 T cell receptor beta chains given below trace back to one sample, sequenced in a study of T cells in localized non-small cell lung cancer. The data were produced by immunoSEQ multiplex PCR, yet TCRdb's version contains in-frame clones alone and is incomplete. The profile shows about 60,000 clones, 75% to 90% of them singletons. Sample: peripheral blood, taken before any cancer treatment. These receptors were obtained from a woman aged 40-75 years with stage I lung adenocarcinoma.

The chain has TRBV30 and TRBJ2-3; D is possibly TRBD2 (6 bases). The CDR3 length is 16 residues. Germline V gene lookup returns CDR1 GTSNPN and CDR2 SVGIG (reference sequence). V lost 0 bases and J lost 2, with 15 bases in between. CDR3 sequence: CAWSVPSIADTDTQYF. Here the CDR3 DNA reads TGTGCCTGGAGTGTGCCCTCCATAGCGGACACAGATACGCAGTATTTT. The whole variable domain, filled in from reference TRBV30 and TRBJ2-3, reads SQTIHQWPATLVQPVGSPLSLECTVEGTSNPNLYWYRQAAGRGLQLLFYSVGIGQISSEVPQNLSASRPQDRQFILSSKKLLLSDSGFYLCAWSVPSIADTDTQYFGPGTRLTVL.

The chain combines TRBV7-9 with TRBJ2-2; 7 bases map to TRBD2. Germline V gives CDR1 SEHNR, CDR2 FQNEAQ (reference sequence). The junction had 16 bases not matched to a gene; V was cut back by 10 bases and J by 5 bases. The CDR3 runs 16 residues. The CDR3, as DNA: TGTGCCACCACGGATGGCGGGAGTATGGGGACCGGGGAGCTGTTTTTT. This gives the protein CATTDGGSMGTGELFF.

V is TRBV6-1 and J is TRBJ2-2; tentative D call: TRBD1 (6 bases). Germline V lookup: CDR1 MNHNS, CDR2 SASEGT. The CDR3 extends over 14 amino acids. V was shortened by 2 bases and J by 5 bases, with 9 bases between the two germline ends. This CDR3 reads CASSEYRVTGELFF. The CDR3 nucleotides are TGTGCCAGCAGTGAATACAGGGTAACCGGGGAGCTGTTTTTT.

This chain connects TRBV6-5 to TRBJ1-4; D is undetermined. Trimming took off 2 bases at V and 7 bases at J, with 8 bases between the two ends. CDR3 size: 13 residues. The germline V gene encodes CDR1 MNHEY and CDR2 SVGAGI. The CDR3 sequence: CASSYPGGEKLFF. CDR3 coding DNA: TGTGCCAGCAGTTACCCAGGCGGTGAAAAACTGTTTTTT.

The CDR3 DNA reads TGTGCCAGTAGTATGGGCGGCACTCCCTATGGCTACACCTTC. This codes for CASSMGGTPYGYTF. The chain uses TRBV19 and TRBJ1-2; D call uncertain. Trimming cost V 3 bases and J 4 bases, with 12 bases left between them. Germline V lookup: CDR1 LNHDA, CDR2 SQIVND (reference sequence). This CDR3 is built from 14 residues.

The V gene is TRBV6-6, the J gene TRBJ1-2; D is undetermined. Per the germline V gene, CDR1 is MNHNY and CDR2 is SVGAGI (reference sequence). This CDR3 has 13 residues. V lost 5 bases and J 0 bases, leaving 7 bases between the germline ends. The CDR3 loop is CASSKGANYGYTF. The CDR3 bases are TGTGCCAGCAGTAAGGGAGCTAACTATGGCTACACCTTC.

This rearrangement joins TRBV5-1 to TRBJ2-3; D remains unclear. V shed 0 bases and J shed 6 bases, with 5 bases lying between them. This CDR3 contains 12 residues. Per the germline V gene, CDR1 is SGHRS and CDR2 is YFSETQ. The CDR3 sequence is CASSLDGDTQYF. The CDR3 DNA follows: TGCGCCAGCAGCTTGGACGGGGATACGCAGTATTTT.

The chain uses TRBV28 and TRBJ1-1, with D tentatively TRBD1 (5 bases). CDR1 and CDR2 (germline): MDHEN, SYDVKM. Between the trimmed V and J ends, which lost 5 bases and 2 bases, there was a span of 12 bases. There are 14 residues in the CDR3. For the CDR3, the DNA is TGTGCCAGCAGTACCGGACACGCAAACACTGAAGCTTTCTTT. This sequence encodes CASSTGHANTEAFF.

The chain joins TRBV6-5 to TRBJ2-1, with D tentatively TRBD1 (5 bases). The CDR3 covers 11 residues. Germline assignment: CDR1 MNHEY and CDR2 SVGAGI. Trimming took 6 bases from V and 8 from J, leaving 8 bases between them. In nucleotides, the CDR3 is TGTGCCAGCAGCAAAGGGGATGAGCAGTTCTTC. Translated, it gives CASSKGDEQFF.

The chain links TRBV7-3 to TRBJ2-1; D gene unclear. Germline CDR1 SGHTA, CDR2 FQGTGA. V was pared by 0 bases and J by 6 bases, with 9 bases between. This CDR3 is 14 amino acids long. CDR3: CASSLTRTVNEQFF. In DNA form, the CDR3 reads TGTGCCAGCAGCTTAACGAGGACGGTCAATGAGCAGTTCTTC.

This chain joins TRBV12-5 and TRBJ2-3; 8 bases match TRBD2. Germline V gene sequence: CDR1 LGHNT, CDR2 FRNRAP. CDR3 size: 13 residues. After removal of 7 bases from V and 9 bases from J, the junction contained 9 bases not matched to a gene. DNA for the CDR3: TGTGCTAGTGCTGGAGGCGGGGGGTGGACGCAGTATTTT. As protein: CASAGGGGWTQYF.

This chain's CDR3 is CAISERGSYNEQFF. The DNA for the CDR3 is TGTGCCATCAGTGAAAGGGGTTCCTACAATGAGCAGTTCTTC. The chain joins TRBV10-3 to TRBJ2-1, with a weak D call TRBD1 (5 bases). V lost 3 bases and J 1 base, leaving 7 bases between the germline ends. This CDR3 has 14 amino acids. Germline V gene lookup returns CDR1 ENHRY and CDR2 SYGVKD.

The CDR3 coding sequence is TGTGCCTGGAGGGGTGGTGCGGGCTACACCTTC. Translation: CAWRGGAGYTF. The J gene is TRBJ1-2, the V gene TRBV30; no definite D call. This CDR3 comprises 11 residues. The germline gives CDR1 GTSNPN, CDR2 SVGIG (reference sequence). V was clipped by 3 bases and J by 8 bases, with 10 bases between them.

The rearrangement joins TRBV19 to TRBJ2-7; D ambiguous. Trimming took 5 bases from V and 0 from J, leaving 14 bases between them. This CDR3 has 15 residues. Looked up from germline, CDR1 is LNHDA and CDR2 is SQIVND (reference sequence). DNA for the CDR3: TGTGCCAGTAGTGTCACAGCTACCATCTCCTACGAGCAGTACTTC. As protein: CASSVTATISYEQYF.

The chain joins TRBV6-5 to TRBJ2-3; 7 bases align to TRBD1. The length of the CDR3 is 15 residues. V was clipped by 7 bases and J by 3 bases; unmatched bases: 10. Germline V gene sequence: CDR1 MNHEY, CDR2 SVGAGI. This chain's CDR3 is CASTFTAGGTDTQYF. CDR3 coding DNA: TGTGCCAGCACCTTCACGGCAGGGGGTACAGATACGCAGTATTTT.

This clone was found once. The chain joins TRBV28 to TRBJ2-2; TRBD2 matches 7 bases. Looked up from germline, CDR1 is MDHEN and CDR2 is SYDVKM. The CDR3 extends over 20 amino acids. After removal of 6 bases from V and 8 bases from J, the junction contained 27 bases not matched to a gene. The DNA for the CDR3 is TGTGCCAGCAGCTCGCCCTGGATGGGGCTAGCCAGAGCGGGGTTTGGGGAGCTGTTTTTT. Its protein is CASSSPWMGLARAGFGELFF.